This T cell receptor (beta chain) was retrieved from a study of post-analysis software for immune sequencing data (dated by TCRdb to about 2015). The study in broad terms: Recorded disease courses included relapsing-remitting, secondary progressive and progressive-relapsing multiple sclerosis, with some patients lacking subtype annotation. Patient repertoires were compared against 11 previously published healthy control repertoires from donors aged about 6 to 27 years. A subset of samples was prepared in parallel using single-end sample barcoding, then pooled and co-amplified after Illumina adapter ligation.

Library preparation used PCR. Sequenced using an Illumina HiSeq 2500. To reduce PCR and sequencing biases, unique molecular identifiers were built into the TCR beta cDNA libraries. Roughly 500,000 cDNA molecules were obtained for every 1 to 10 million input T cells, so each molecule roughly corresponded to one T cell. The patient libraries were prepared and sequenced using the same protocol as the earlier healthy control dataset. Within a given batch, samples were prepared together, multiplexed and sequenced on the same HiSeq lane. Processing in the source paper ran as follows. MIGEC handled the raw barcoded reads, throwing out single-read molecular identifier groups before consensus assembly and CDR3 extraction. Clonotype tables were post-analysed with VDJtools, and diversity was normalized by down-sampling all datasets to the smallest sample size. In repertoire overlap clustering, CDR3 amino acid sequences, but not nucleotide sequences, were matched to correct batch-related cross-sample contamination. TCRdb took the public reads, trimmed them with fastp at Q25, ran MiXCR for clone calling and kept in-frame beta chains. All rows with the same CDR3 protein become a single entry with the most common DNA and genes. V and J calls and clone size were set by TCRdb, not the authors. The sample yields hundreds of thousands of distinct CDR3 sequences; approximately 60% were counted once. Roughly 10% of the sample is held by the ten biggest clonotypes.

Notes on this clonotype: Its antigen is currently not known. Base quality data are lacking; no much larger clone is found one base away.

From a lookup of the germline V gene, CDR1 and CDR2 are SGHVS and FQNEAQ. From its cysteine to its phenylalanine, the CDR3 spans 16 amino acids. Of all the DNA, just the CDR3 is kept, 48 bases in frame from base 1. V is trimmed back by 1 base and J by 5 bases, and the junction contains 6 bases that no gene match accounts for. To demonstrate the VDJtools post-analysis software, TCR beta repertoires were profiled from the peripheral blood of 10 to 15 young patients with multiple sclerosis. The multiple sclerosis patients were children and adolescents between 6 and 15 years of age. What the research found in general, with its limitations: Direct clustering with F measure showed strong co-clustering of samples prepared in the same batch, prompting a batch-effect correction. About 5 TRBV segments, including TRBV5-6, TRBV5-1 and TRBV20-1, were significantly more frequent in patients than controls. Significantly lower normalized Chao1 diversity was found in multiple sclerosis patients than in controls, suggesting substantial peripheral T-cell clonal expansion. The control group was slightly older than the multiple sclerosis patient group.

The TCR was taken from a girl aged 2-9 years with multiple sclerosis. The chain employs TRBV7-8 and TRBJ2-1, with 9 bases matching TRBD2. Sequencing was performed on blood. The CDR3 has the sequence CASSLGGGREDNEQFF. DNA sequence: TGTGCCAGCAGCTTAGGGGGCGGGAGGGAGGACAATGAGCAGTTCTTC.